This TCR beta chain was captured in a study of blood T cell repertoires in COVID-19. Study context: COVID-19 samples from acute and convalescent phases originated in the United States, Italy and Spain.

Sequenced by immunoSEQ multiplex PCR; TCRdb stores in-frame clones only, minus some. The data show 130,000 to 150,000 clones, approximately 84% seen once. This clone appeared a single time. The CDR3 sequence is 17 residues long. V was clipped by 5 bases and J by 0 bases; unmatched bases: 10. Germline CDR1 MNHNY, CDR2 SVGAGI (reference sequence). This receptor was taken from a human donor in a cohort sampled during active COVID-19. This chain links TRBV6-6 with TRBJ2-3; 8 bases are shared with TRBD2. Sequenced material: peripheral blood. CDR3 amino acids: CASSRIAGPTSTDTQYF. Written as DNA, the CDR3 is TGTGCCAGCAGTCGCATAGCGGGGCCTACTAGCACAGATACGCAGTATTTT.